This TCR beta chain was documented in a study of shared clonotypes between healthy human individuals. Only CD45RO-negative cells positively selected for CCR7 counted as naive CD8 cells, so terminally differentiated effector memory CD45RA+ cells were excluded. An even split of each subset's genomic DNA across several immunoSEQ plates was performed. Generated by immunoSEQ multiplex PCR, the TCRdb table keeps only in-frame clones and is missing some. The repertoire includes roughly 2 million clones, about 95% of them detected once, and more than 0.95% sits in the top ten. This TCR derives from a young man in good health. The sequencing input was naive CD8+ T cells sorted from blood.

The CDR3 loop is CASSESPRSHTQYF. The CDR3 region has the DNA TGTGCCAGCAGTGAGTCTCCTAGATCGCATACGCAGTATTTT. This sequence joins TRBV6-1 and TRBJ2-3; D not resolved. There are 14 residues in the CDR3. The germline gives CDR1 MNHNS, CDR2 SASEGT. Trimming removed 3 bases from V and 7 bases from J, with 14 bases in between.